This T cell receptor (beta chain) was sequenced in a study of blood T cell repertoires in COVID-19. Original processing methods: Estimation of nucleated cell counts was performed using reference gene primer amplification. Assay used: immunoSEQ multiplex PCR; TCRdb lists only in-frame clones, some missing. V, J and clone size are taken as reported in that table, and D and trimming were inferred from the DNA itself. This table has about 150,000 clones, about 76% appearing once. Germline CDR1 is SGHRS and CDR2 is YFSETQ. V dropped 7 bases and J dropped 2; count of bases not matched to a gene: 7. The CDR3 spans 15 residues.

The sequence derives from a woman in her 70s with COVID-19, enrolled during active disease. Material: peripheral blood. The rearrangement links TRBV5-1 to TRBJ1-3, with 9 bases identical to TRBD1. The CDR3 coding sequence is TGCGCCAGCCCACTACAGGGGGCAGCTGGAAACACCATATATTTT. Its translation: CASPLQGAAGNTIYF.